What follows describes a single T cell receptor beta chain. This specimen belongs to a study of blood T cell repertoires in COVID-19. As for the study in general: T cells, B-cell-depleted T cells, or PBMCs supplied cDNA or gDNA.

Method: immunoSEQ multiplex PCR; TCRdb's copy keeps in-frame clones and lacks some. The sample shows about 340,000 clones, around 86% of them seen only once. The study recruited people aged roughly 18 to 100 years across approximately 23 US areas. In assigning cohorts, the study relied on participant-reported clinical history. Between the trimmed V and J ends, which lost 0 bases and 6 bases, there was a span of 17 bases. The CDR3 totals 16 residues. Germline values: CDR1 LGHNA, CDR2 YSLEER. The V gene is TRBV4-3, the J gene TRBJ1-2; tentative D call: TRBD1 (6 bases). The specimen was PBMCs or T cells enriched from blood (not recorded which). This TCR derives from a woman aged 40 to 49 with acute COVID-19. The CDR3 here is CASSQDFIGGGDGYTF. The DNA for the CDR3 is TGCGCCAGCAGCCAAGATTTCATAGGGGGTGGGGATGGCTACACCTTC.